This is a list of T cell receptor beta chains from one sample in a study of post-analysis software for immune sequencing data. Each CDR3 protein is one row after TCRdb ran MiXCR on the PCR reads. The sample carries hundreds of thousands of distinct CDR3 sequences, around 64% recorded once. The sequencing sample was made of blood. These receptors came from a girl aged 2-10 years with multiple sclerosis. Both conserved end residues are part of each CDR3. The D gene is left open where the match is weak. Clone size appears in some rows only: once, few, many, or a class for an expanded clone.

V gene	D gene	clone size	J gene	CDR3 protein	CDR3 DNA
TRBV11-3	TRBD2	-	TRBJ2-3	CASSQGVAGDTDTQYF	TGTGCCAGCAGCCAGGGGGTAGCGGGGGATACAGATACGCAGTATTTT
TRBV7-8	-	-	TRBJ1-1	CASSPINRADEAFF	TGTGCCAGCAGCCCCATAAACAGGGCAGATGAAGCTTTCTTT
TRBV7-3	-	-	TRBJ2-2	CASSYREGAGELFF	TGTGCCAGCAGCTACAGGGAAGGGGCCGGGGAGCTGTTTTTT
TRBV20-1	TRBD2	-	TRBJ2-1	CSARPASGAISYNEQFF	TGCAGTGCTAGACCAGCTAGCGGGGCGATATCCTACAATGAGCAGTTCTTC
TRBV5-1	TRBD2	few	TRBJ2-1	CASSSGSGRDSYNEQFF	TGCGCCAGCAGCTCGGGTAGCGGGAGGGATTCCTACAATGAGCAGTTCTTC
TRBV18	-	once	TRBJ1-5	CASSPRSGEEPQHF	TGTGCCAGCTCACCACGTTCGGGAGAGGAGCCCCAGCATTTT
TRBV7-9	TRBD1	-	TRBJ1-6	CASSSWTGRTSPLHF	TGTGCCAGCAGCTCCTGGACAGGGCGTACTTCACCCCTCCACTTT
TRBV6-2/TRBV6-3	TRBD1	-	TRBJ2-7	CASSLGQTYNEQYF	TGTGCCAGCAGTTTGGGACAGACCTACAATGAGCAGTACTTC
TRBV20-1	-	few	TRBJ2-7	CSARDLYEQYF	TGCAGTGCCCGGGACCTCTACGAGCAGTACTTC
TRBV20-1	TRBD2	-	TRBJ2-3	CSASGPLAGGTVDTQYF	TGCAGTGCTAGTGGTCCCCTAGCGGGGGGGACCGTAGATACGCAGTATTTC
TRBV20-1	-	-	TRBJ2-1	CSADPQEYNEQFF	TGCAGTGCTGATCCACAGGAATACAATGAGCAGTTCTTC
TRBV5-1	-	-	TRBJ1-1	CASSLSPTENTEAFF	TGCGCCAGCAGCTTGTCCCCGACAGAGAACACTGAAGCTTTCTTT
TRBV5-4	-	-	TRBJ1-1	CASSLGPPGTAAGAFF	TGTGCCAGCAGCTTGGGGCCTCCAGGGACGGCCGCGGGAGCTTTCTTT
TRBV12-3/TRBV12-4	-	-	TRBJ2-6	CASSLTPGVSSGANVLTF	TGTGCCAGCAGTTTAACCCCAGGCGTTAGCTCTGGGGCCAACGTCCTGACTTTC
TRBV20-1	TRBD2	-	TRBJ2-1	CSAIGTSGRSSYNEQFF	TGCAGTGCTATAGGGACTAGCGGGAGGAGCTCCTACAATGAGCAGTTCTTC
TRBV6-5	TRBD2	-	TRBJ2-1	CASRGLGLAGGREQFF	TGTGCCAGCAGGGGCCTGGGACTAGCGGGAGGACGGGAGCAGTTCTTC
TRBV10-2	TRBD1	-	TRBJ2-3	CASSDTGVDTQYF	TGCGCCAGCAGTGATACAGGGGTCGATACGCAGTATTTT
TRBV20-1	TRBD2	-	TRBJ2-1	CSTGLAGAKAYNEQFF	TGCAGTACGGGACTAGCGGGAGCAAAAGCCTACAATGAGCAGTTCTTC
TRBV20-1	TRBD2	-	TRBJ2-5	CSVQAGGPETQYF	TGCAGTGTACAGGCGGGGGGGCCGGAGACCCAGTACTTC
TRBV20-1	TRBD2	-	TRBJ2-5	CSAAPGTSGGETQYF	TGCAGTGCTGCCCCGGGGACTAGCGGGGGTGAGACCCAGTACTTC
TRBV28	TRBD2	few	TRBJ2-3	CASSGGLAGYTDTQYF	TGTGCCAGCAGTGGGGGACTAGCGGGGTACACAGATACGCAGTATTTT
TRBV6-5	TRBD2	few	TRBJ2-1	CASSYSDTTSGKLPYNEQFF	TGTGCCAGCAGTTACTCCGATACGACTAGCGGGAAACTACCCTACAATGAGCAGTTCTTC
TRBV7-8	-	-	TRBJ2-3	CASSYPSGRHNPVTDTQYF	TGTGCCAGCAGTTACCCTTCGGGACGGCATAACCCAGTGACAGATACGCAGTATTTT
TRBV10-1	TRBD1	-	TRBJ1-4	CASSDGQGDEKLFF	TGCGCCAGCAGTGATGGACAGGGGGATGAAAAACTGTTTTTT
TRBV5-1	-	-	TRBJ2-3	CASSLAKTGAKDTQYF	TGCGCCAGCAGCTTGGCCAAAACGGGAGCGAAAGATACGCAGTATTTT
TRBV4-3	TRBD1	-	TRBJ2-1	CASSQDIAGGWDENEQFF	TGCGCCAGCAGCCAAGATATTGCAGGGGGCTGGGATGAAAATGAGCAGTTCTTC
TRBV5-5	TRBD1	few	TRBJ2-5	CASSSPGQGVQETQYF	TGTGCCAGCAGCTCACCGGGACAGGGCGTTCAAGAGACCCAGTACTTC
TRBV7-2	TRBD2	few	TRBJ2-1	CASSLQGTSGGYNEQFF	TGTGCCAGCAGCCTCCAGGGGACTAGCGGGGGCTACAATGAGCAGTTCTTC
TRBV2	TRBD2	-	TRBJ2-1	CASSPNRLAGHNEQFF	TGTGCCAGCAGTCCTAATCGACTAGCGGGCCACAATGAGCAGTTCTTC
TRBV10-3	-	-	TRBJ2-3	CAITGGSSTDTQYF	TGTGCCATCACCGGAGGCTCCAGCACAGATACGCAGTATTTT
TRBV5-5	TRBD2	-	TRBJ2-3	CASSLVASGMGDTQYF	TGTGCCAGCAGCTTGGTAGCTAGCGGGATGGGCGATACGCAGTATTTT
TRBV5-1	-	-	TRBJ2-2	CASSRRQDTGELFF	TGCGCCAGCAGCCGGAGACAGGACACCGGGGAGCTGTTTTTT
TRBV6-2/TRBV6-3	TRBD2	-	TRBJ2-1	CASSSNPAGGSDEQFF	TGTGCCAGCAGTTCCAATCCCGCGGGCGGGAGTGATGAGCAGTTCTTC
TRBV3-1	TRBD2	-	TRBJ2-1	CASTTSGGGNEQFF	TGTGCCAGCACCACTAGCGGGGGGGGAAATGAGCAGTTCTTC
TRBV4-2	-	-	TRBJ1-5	CASTYGGAQHF	TGTGCCAGCACCTACGGAGGGGCCCAGCATTTT
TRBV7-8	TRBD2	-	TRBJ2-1	CASSLVLRLAGLNEQFF	TGTGCCAGCAGCTTAGTCCTACGACTAGCGGGGCTCAATGAGCAGTTCTTC
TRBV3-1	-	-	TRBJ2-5	CASSQDRFGGQETQYF	TGTGCCAGCAGCCAAGATCGGTTTGGAGGGCAAGAGACCCAGTACTTC
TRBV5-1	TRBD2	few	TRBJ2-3	CASSSRREPSDTQYF	TGCGCCAGCAGCTCCCGGCGGGAGCCCTCAGATACGCAGTATTTT
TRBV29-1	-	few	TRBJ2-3	CSVGGNTDTQYF	TGCAGCGTTGGAGGGAACACAGATACGCAGTATTTT
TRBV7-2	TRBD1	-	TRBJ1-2	CASSSGTAHYGYTF	TGTGCCAGCAGCTCGGGGACAGCCCACTATGGCTACACCTTC
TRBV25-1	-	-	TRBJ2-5	CASSGAPQETQYF	TGTGCCAGCAGTGGGGCTCCACAAGAGACCCAGTACTTC
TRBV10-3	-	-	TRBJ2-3	CAISESKVAEGTDTQYF	TGTGCCATCAGTGAGTCAAAGGTGGCGGAGGGGACAGATACGCAGTATTTT
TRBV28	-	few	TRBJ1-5	CASSLWLGAGNQPQHF	TGTGCCAGCAGTTTATGGTTGGGGGCGGGCAATCAGCCCCAGCATTTT
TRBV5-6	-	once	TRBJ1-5	CASSKNGVSGNQPQHF	TGTGCCAGCAGCAAGAACGGGGTCAGCGGCAATCAGCCCCAGCATTTT
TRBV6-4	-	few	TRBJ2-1	CASKLGSRFF	TGTGCCAGTAAATTAGGTTCTCGGTTCTTC